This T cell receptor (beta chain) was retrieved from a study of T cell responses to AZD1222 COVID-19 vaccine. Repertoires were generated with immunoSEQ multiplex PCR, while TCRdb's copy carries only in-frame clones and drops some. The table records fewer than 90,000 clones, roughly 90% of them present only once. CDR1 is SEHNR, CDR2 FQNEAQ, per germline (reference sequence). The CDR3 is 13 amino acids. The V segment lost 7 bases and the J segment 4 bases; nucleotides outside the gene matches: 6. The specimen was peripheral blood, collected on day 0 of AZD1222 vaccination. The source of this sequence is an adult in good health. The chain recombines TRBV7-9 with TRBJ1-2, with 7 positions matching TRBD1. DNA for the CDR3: TGTGCCAGCACCTCATCAGGGGGCTATGGCTACACCTTC. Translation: CASTSSGGYGYTF.